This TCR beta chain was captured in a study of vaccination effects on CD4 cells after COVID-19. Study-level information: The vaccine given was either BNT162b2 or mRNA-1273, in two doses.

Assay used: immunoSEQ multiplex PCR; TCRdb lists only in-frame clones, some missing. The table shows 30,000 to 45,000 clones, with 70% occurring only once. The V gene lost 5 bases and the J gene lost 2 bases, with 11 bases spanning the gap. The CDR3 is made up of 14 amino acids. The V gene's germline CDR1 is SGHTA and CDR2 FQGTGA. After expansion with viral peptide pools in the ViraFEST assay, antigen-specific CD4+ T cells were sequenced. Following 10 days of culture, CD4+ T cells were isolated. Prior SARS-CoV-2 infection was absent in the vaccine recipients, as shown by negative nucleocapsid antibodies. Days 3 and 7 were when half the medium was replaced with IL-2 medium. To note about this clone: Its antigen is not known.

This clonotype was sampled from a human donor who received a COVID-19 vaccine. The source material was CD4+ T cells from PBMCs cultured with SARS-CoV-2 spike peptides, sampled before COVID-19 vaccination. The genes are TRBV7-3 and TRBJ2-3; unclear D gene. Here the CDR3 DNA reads TGTGCCAGCAGCCCGTTAGGGAACACAGATACGCAGTATTTT. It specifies CASSPLGNTDTQYF.